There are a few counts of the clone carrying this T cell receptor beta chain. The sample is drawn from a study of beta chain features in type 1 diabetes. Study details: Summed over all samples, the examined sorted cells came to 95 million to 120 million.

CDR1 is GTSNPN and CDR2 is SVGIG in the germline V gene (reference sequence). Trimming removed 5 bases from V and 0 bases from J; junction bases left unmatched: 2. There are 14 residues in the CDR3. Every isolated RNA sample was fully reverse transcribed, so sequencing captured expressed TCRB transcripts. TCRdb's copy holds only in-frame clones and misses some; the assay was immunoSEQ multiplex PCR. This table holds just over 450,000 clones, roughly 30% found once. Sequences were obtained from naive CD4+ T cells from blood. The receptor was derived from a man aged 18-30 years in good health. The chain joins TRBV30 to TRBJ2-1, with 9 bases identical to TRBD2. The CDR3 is CAWEREASYNEQFF. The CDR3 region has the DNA TGTGCCTGGGAGCGGGAGGCCTCCTACAATGAGCAGTTCTTC.